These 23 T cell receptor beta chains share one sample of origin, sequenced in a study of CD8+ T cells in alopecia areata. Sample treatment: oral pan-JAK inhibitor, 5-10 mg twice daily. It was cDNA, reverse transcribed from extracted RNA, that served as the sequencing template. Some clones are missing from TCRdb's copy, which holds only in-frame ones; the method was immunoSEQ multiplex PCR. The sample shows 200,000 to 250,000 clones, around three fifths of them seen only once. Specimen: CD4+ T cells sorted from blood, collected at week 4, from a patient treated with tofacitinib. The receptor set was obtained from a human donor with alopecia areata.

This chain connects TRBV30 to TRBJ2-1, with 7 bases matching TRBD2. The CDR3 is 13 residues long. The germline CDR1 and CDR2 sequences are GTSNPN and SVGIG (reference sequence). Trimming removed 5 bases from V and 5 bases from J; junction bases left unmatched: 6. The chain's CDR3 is CAWRTGGNNEQFF. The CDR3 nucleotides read TGTGCCTGGCGTACCGGGGGGAACAATGAGCAGTTCTTC. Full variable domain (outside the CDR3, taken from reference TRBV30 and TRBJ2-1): SQTIHQWPATLVQPVGSPLSLECTVEGTSNPNLYWYRQAAGRGLQLLFYSVGIGQISSEVPQNLSASRPQDRQFILSSKKLLLSDSGFYLCAWRTGGNNEQFFGPGTRLTVL.

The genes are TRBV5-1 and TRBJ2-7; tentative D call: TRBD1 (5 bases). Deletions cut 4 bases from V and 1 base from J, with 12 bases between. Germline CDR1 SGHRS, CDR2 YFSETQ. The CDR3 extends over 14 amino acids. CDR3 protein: CASSLQTESYEQYF. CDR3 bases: TGCGCCAGCAGCCTACAGACAGAATCCTACGAGCAGTACTTC.

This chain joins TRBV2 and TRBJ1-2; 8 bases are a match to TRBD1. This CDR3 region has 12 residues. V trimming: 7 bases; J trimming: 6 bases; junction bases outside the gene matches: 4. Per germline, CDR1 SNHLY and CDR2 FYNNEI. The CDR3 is CASTDRGDGYTF. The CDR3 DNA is TGTGCCAGCACTGACAGGGGAGATGGCTACACCTTC.

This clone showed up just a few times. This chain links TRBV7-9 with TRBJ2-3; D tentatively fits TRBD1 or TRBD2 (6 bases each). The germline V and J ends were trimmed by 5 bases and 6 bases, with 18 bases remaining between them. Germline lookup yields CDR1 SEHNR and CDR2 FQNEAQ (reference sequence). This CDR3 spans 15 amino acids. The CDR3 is CASSPSPAGGDTQYF. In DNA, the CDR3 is TGTGCCAGCAGCCCCTCTCCCGCCGGGGGCGATACGCAGTATTTT.

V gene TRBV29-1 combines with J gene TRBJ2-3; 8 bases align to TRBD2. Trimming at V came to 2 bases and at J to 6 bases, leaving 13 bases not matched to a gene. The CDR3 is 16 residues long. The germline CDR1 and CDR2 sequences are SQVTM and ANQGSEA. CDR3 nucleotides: TGCAGCGTTGAATACTCCTCCGGGGGGGCATCGGATACGCAGTATTTT. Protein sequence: CSVEYSSGGASDTQYF.

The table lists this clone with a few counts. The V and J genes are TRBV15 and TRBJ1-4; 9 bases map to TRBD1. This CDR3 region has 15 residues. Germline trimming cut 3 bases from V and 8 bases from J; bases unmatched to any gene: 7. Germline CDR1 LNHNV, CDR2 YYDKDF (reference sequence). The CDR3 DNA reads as TGTGCCACCAGCAGGGAAGACAGGGGGACAGAAAAACTGTTTTTT. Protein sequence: CATSREDRGTEKLFF.

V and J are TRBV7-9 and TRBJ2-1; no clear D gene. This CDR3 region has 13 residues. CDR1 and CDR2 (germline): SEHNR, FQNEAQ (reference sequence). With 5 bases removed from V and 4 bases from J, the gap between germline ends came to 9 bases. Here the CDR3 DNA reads TGTGCCAGCAGCCCTCCCTCATACAATGAGCAGTTCTTC. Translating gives CASSPPSYNEQFF.

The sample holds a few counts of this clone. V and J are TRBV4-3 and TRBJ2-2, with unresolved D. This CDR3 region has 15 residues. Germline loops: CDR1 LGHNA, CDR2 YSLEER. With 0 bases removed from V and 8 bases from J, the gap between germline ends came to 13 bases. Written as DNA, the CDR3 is TGCGCCAGCAGCCAAGAAATGGCCTCTAGGGGGGAGCTGTTTTTT. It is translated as CASSQEMASRGELFF.

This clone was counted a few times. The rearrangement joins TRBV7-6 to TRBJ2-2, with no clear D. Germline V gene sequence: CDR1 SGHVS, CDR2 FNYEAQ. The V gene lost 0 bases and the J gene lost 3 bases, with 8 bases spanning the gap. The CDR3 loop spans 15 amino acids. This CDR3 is CASSLALADTGELFF. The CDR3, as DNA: TGTGCCAGCAGCTTAGCGCTGGCAGACACCGGGGAGCTGTTTTTT.

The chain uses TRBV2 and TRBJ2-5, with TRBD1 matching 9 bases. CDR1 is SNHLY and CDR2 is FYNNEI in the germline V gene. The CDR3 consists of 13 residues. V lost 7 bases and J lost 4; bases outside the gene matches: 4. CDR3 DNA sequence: TGTGCCAGCAACTACAGGGGGCGAGAGACCCAGTACTTC. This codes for CASNYRGRETQYF.

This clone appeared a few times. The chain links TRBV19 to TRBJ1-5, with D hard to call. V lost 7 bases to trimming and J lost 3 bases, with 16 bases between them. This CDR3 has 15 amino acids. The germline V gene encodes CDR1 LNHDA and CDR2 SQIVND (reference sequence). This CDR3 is CASTPEGVTNQPQHF. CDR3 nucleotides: TGTGCCAGTACCCCGGAGGGCGTTACCAATCAGCCCCAGCATTTT. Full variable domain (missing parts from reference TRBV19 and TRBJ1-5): DGGITQSPKYLFRKEGQNVTLSCEQNLNHDAMYWYRQDPGQGLRLIYYSQIVNDFQKGDIAEGYSVSREKKESFPLTVTSAQKNPTAFYLCASTPEGVTNQPQHFGDGTRLSIL.

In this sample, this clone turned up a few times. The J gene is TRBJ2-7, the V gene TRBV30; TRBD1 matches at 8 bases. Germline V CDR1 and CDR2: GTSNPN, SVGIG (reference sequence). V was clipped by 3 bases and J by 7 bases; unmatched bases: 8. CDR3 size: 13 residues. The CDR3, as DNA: TGTGCCTGGAGCCCAGGGACAGGCAGGGAGCAGTACTTC. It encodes CAWSPGTGREQYF.

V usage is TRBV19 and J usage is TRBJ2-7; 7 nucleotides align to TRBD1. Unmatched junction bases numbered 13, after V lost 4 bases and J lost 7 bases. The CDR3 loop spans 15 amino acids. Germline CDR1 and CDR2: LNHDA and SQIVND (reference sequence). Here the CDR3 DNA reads TGTGCCAGTAGTAGCTCGACAGGGCGGTCAAGGGAGCAGTACTTC. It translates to CASSSSTGRSREQYF.

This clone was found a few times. The CDR3 reads CAWRGLAGGTGELFF. The DNA for the CDR3 is TGTGCCTGGAGGGGACTAGCGGGGGGCACCGGGGAGCTGTTTTTT. The rearrangement links TRBV30 to TRBJ2-2; 15 bases align to TRBD2. Trimming removed 3 bases from V and 4 bases from J; junction bases left unmatched: 0. This CDR3 comprises 15 residues. The germline CDR1 and CDR2 sequences are GTSNPN and SVGIG (reference sequence).

The CDR3 here is CASSLRGQGGTDTQYF. The CDR3 nucleotides are TGTGCCAGCAGCCTACGCGGACAGGGAGGAACAGATACGCAGTATTTT. The chain links TRBV9 to TRBJ2-3; 8 bases align to TRBD1. This CDR3 is built from 16 residues. The ends lost 4 bases at V and 3 bases at J; junction bases unmatched: 10. Germline V gene data show CDR1 as SGDLS and CDR2 as YYNGEE.

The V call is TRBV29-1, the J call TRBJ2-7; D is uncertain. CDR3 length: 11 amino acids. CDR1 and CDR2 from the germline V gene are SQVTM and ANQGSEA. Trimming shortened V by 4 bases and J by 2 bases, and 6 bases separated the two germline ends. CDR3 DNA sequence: TGCAGCGTTGGGGCAACCTACGAGCAGTACTTC. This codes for CSVGATYEQYF.

In DNA, the CDR3 is TGTGCTAGTGGTCCCAGGGACGGGCCCCAGCATTTT. Its protein product is CASGPRDGPQHF. The chain carries TRBV12-5 and TRBJ1-5; D perhaps matches TRBD1 (5 bases). With 5 bases removed from V and 9 bases from J, the gap between germline ends came to 11 bases. The CDR3 sequence is 12 residues long. Germline V gene data show CDR1 as LGHNT and CDR2 as FRNRAP.

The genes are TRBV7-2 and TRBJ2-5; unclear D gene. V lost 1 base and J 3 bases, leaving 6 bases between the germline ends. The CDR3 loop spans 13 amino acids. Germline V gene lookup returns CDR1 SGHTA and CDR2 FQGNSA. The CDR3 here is CASSLVSKETQYF. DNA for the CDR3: TGTGCCAGCAGCTTAGTGTCGAAAGAGACCCAGTACTTC.

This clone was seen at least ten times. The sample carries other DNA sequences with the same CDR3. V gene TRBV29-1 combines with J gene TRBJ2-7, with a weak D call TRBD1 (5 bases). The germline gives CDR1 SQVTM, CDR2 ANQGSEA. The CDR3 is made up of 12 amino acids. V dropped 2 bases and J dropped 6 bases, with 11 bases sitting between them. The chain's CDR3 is CSVEPQVGEQYF. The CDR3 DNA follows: TGCAGCGTTGAACCACAGGTCGGCGAGCAGTACTTC.

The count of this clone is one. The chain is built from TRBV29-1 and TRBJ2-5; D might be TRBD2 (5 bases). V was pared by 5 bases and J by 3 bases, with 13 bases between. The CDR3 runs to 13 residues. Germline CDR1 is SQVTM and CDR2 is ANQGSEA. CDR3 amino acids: CSVQGLLKETQYF. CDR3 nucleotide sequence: TGCAGCGTTCAAGGACTCCTAAAAGAGACCCAGTACTTC.

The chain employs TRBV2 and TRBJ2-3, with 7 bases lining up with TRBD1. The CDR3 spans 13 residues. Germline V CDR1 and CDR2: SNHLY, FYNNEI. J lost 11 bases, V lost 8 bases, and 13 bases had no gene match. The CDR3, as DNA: TGTGCCAGCTCGGAGTTCGTGGGACAGAAGCAGTATTTT. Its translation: CASSEFVGQKQYF.

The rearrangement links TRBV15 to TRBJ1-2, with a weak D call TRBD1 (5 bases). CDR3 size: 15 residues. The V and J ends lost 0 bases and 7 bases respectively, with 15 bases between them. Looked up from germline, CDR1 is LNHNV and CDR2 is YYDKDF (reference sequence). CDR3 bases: TGTGCCACCAGCAGAGATCAGGCGGGGCTCCGTGGCTACACCTTC. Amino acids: CATSRDQAGLRGYTF.

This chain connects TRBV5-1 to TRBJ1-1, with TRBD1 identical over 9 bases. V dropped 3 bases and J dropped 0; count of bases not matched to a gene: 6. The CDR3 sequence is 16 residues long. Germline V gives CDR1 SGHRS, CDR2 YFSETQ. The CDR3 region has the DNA TGCGCCAGCAGCTCGACAGGGGGAAGGTTGAACACTGAAGCTTTCTTT. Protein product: CASSSTGGRLNTEAFF.